The 27 T cell receptor beta chains reported below all come from one sample, sequenced in a study of blood T cell repertoires in COVID-19. Data came from immunoSEQ multiplex PCR; TCRdb stores just in-frame clones and leaves some out. Here the sample spans about 250,000 clones, roughly 88% being singletons. Sequences were obtained from peripheral blood. The receptors were gathered from a woman in her 30s with COVID-19, enrolled during active disease.

The rearrangement uses TRBV7-9 and TRBJ1-2; D gene ambiguous. This CDR3 is built from 13 residues. CDR1 is SEHNR and CDR2 is FQNEAQ in the germline V gene (reference sequence). V lost 4 bases to trimming and J lost 2 bases, with 8 bases between them. CDR3 sequence: CASSSPGNYGYTF. The CDR3 region has the DNA TGTGCCAGCAGCTCGCCCGGGAACTATGGCTACACCTTC. Using reference TRBV7-9 and TRBJ1-2 for the parts outside the CDR3, the full variable domain is DTGVSQNPRHKITKRGQNVTFRCDPISEHNRLYWYRQTLGQGPEFLTYFQNEAQLEKSRLLSDRFSAERPKGSFSTLEIQRTEQGDSAMYLCASSSPGNYGYTFGSGTRLTVV.

The CDR3 nucleotides are TGTGCCAGCAGTTTATCACAGGGGGCCTACGAGCAGTACTTC. Its protein is CASSLSQGAYEQYF. The V and J genes are TRBV27 and TRBJ2-7; TRBD1 matches at 8 bases. V gave up 0 bases and J gave up 2 bases; unmatched junction bases: 0. Looked up from germline, CDR1 is MNHEY and CDR2 is SMNVEV (reference sequence). The CDR3 is made up of 14 amino acids.

The gene calls are TRBV18 and TRBJ1-4; 9 bases align to TRBD1. Germline-derived CDR1 and CDR2 are KGHSH and LQKENI. After removal of 6 bases from V and 7 bases from J, the junction contained 3 bases not matched to a gene. The CDR3 covers 13 residues. In nucleotides, the CDR3 is TGTGCCAGCTCCCGGGACAGGGCTGAAAAACTGTTTTTT. This encodes CASSRDRAEKLFF.

The chain is built from TRBV4-1 and TRBJ1-2; 8 bases match TRBD1. The CDR3 sequence is 15 residues long. V shed 4 bases, J shed 4 bases, and the junction held 8 bases outside the gene matches. Germline loops: CDR1 MGHRA, CDR2 YSYEKL. The CDR3 loop is CASSRSGQGSYGYTF. The DNA for the CDR3 is TGCGCCAGCAGCCGAAGTGGACAGGGAAGCTATGGCTACACCTTC.

This chain connects TRBV5-1 to TRBJ2-3, with 8 bases fitting TRBD1. CDR3 length: 13 residues. V gave up 3 bases and J gave up 4 bases; unmatched junction bases: 1. CDR1 is SGHRS, CDR2 YFSETQ, per germline. The CDR3 region has the DNA TGCGCCAGCAGCTCGACAGGGGCAGATACGCAGTATTTT. It yields the protein CASSSTGADTQYF.

The chain joins TRBV18 to TRBJ1-1, with D hard to call. This CDR3 is built from 14 residues. Germline V gene lookup returns CDR1 KGHSH and CDR2 LQKENI. Trimming took off 4 bases at V and 0 bases at J, with 9 bases between the two ends. CDR3 in amino acids: CASSLSVLNTEAFF. CDR3 DNA sequence: TGTGCCAGCTCACTCTCGGTTTTGAACACTGAAGCTTTCTTT.

Concerning this clone: Other DNA sequences of this sample code for an identical CDR3. The chain uses TRBV2 and TRBJ2-1; D not resolved. The CDR3 extends over 10 amino acids. V shed 4 bases and J shed 7 bases, with 2 bases lying between them. Looked up from germline, CDR1 is SNHLY and CDR2 is FYNNEI. CDR3 sequence: CASSANEQFF. DNA of the CDR3: TGTGCCAGCAGTGCGAATGAGCAGTTCTTC.

This chain uses TRBV14 with TRBJ2-1; 7 nucleotides agree with TRBD2. The CDR3 contains 17 residues. CDR1 and CDR2 (germline): SGHDN, FVKESK. The V and J ends lost 0 bases and 0 bases, in that order; junction bases with no gene match: 5. CDR3 in DNA: TGTGCCAGCAGCCAAGATCGGGGCGGGAGCTCCTACAATGAGCAGTTCTTC. Protein sequence: CASSQDRGGSSYNEQFF.

V is TRBV10-3 and J is TRBJ1-1, with 9 positions matching TRBD1. V shed 2 bases, J shed 4 bases, and the junction held 5 bases outside the gene matches. The CDR3 consists of 15 residues. Looked up from germline, CDR1 is ENHRY and CDR2 is SYGVKD. CDR3 sequence reads: CAISETLQGATEAFF. The CDR3, as DNA: TGTGCCATCAGTGAGACACTACAGGGGGCCACTGAAGCTTTCTTT.

V gene TRBV3-1 (or the pseudogene TRBV3-2) combines with J gene TRBJ2-2; TRBD2 agrees at 7 bases. Germline CDR1 LGHDT, CDR2 YNNKEL (reference sequence). This CDR3 spans 15 amino acids. The junction had 9 bases not matched to a gene; V was cut back by 4 bases and J by 7 bases. Here the CDR3 DNA reads TGTGCCAGCAGCCCCGGCGGGGGAAATGGCGGGGAGCTGTTTTTT. Its translation is CASSPGGGNGGELFF.

The CDR3: CASSYATQNTEAFF. CDR3 coding DNA: TGTGCCAGCAGTTACGCGACACAGAACACTGAAGCTTTCTTT. The chain couples TRBV6-2 or TRBV6-3 to TRBJ1-1; D gene uncertain. The CDR3 contains 14 residues. Germline lookup yields CDR1 MNHEY and CDR2 SVGEGT. Trimming took off 2 bases at V and 1 base at J, with 8 bases between the two ends.

The V gene is TRBV29-1, the J gene TRBJ2-2, with 7 positions matching TRBD2. The CDR3 totals 14 residues. Trimming removed 4 bases from V and 2 bases from J; junction bases left unmatched: 4. Germline loops: CDR1 SQVTM, CDR2 ANQGSEA. The CDR3 protein is CSVAASGNTGELFF. The CDR3 DNA is TGCAGCGTTGCGGCTAGCGGAAACACCGGGGAGCTGTTTTTT.

This sequence joins TRBV28 and TRBJ2-5; 7 bases match TRBD1. V lost 5 bases to trimming and J lost 5 bases; unmatched junction nucleotides: 11. There are 15 residues in the CDR3. Germline V CDR1 and CDR2: MDHEN, SYDVKM. CDR3 region: CASSHRTGAVETQYF. The CDR3 DNA is TGTGCCAGCAGTCACCGGACAGGTGCCGTGGAGACCCAGTACTTC.

The V call is TRBV19, the J call TRBJ2-2, with D perhaps matching TRBD1 (5 bases). CDR3 length: 13 residues. Germline CDR1 LNHDA, CDR2 SQIVND (reference sequence). Trimming took 5 bases from V and 12 from J, leaving 16 bases between them. CDR3 nucleotide sequence: TGTGCCAGTAGTGGCAGGAACAGGACGAAGCTGTTTTTT. It codes for CASSGRNRTKLFF. The whole variable domain, filled in from reference TRBV19 and TRBJ2-2, reads DGGITQSPKYLFRKEGQNVTLSCEQNLNHDAMYWYRQDPGQGLRLIYYSQIVNDFQKGDIAEGYSVSREKKESFPLTVTSAQKNPTAFYLCASSGRNRTKLFFGEGSRLTVL.

The rearrangement links TRBV11-2 to TRBJ1-4; 8 positions match TRBD1. The CDR3 is 18 amino acids. V shed 1 base and J 6 bases; nucleotides not matched to a gene: 13. Germline V CDR1 and CDR2: SGHAT, FQNNGV. CDR3 region: CASSLGGRGRLEDEKLFF. In DNA, the CDR3 is TGTGCCAGCAGCTTAGGGGGCAGGGGGCGGCTAGAGGATGAAAAACTGTTTTTT.

The chain has TRBV20-1 and TRBJ2-3; D might be TRBD2 (6 bases). The V gene's germline CDR1 is DFQATT and CDR2 SNEGSKA (reference sequence). Trimming took 4 bases from V and 1 from J, leaving 12 bases between them. CDR3 length: 14 residues. CDR3 DNA: TGCAGTGCTAATGACGGCGGGGGCACAGATACGCAGTATTTT. Amino acid sequence: CSANDGGGTDTQYF.

The chain is built from TRBV5-1 and TRBJ2-2; 12 bases agree with TRBD1. There are 19 residues in the CDR3. CDR1 is SGHRS, CDR2 YFSETQ, per germline. Trimming cost V 0 bases and J 0 bases; bases outside gene matches: 6. The CDR3 coding sequence is TGCGCCAGCAGCTTGGAGGGACAGGGGGCCCATACGAACACCGGGGAGCTGTTTTTT. The encoded protein is CASSLEGQGAHTNTGELFF.

This chain connects TRBV11-2 to TRBJ2-3; the D gene is possibly TRBD2 (5 bases). Germline CDR1 and CDR2: SGHAT and FQNNGV. The V gene lost 2 bases and the J gene lost 0 bases, with 9 bases spanning the gap. There are 15 residues in the CDR3. CDR3 DNA: TGTGCCAGCAGCTTATATCTAGCAAGCACAGATACGCAGTATTTT. It codes for CASSLYLASTDTQYF.

The chain carries TRBV7-2 and TRBJ1-3; maybe TRBD1 (6 bases). V was shortened by 0 bases and J by 8 bases, with 17 bases between the two germline ends. This CDR3 comprises 16 residues. Germline values: CDR1 SGHTA, CDR2 FQGNSA. The CDR3 reads CASSLAPQGMWDTIYF. The CDR3, as DNA: TGTGCCAGCAGCTTAGCCCCCCAGGGGATGTGGGACACCATATATTTT.

The CDR3 loop reads CASRRTDSYEQYF. CDR3 nucleotides: TGTGCCAGTAGGCGAACAGATAGCTACGAGCAGTACTTC. This sequence joins TRBV19 and TRBJ2-7; D uncertain. The CDR3 sequence is 13 residues long. Trimming left V 6 bases short and J 3 bases short, with 12 bases between. Germline values: CDR1 LNHDA, CDR2 SQIVND (reference sequence).

The chain is built from TRBV9 and TRBJ2-1, with D possibly being TRBD2 (6 bases). Trimming removed 3 bases from V and 5 bases from J, with 9 bases in between. Per germline, CDR1 SGDLS and CDR2 YYNGEE. The CDR3 covers 13 residues. In DNA form, the CDR3 reads TGTGCCAGCAGCGCCAGACTAGACAATGAGCAGTTCTTC. Protein sequence: CASSARLDNEQFF.

The chain has TRBV7-9 and TRBJ1-3; TRBD1 might be the D (5 bases). V lost 4 bases, J lost 2 bases, and 9 bases lay in between. The CDR3 runs 14 residues. Germline lookup yields CDR1 SEHNR and CDR2 FQNEAQ (reference sequence). DNA for the CDR3: TGTGCCAGCAGCTACCAACAGGCTGGAAACACCATATATTTT. This sequence encodes CASSYQQAGNTIYF.

The chain joins TRBV29-1 to TRBJ2-5; 8 bases are shared with TRBD1. Germline loops: CDR1 SQVTM, CDR2 ANQGSEA. This CDR3 is 15 amino acids long. Trimming cost V 6 bases and J 4 bases; bases outside gene matches: 13. The CDR3 bases are TGCAGCGTCTCAGCAGGGGGCGCCCCGGGAGAGACCCAGTACTTC. Amino acids: CSVSAGGAPGETQYF.

CDR3: CASSYGTAYGYTF. CDR3 bases: TGCGCCAGCAGCTATGGGACTGCTTATGGCTACACCTTC. This chain links TRBV4-1 with TRBJ1-2; possible D gene TRBD1, 5 bases. Between the trimmed V and J ends, which lost 5 bases and 5 bases, there was a span of 12 bases. CDR1 and CDR2 (germline): MGHRA, YSYEKL. The CDR3 extends over 13 amino acids.

The V call is TRBV7-9, the J call TRBJ2-1; the D gene is possibly TRBD2 (7 bases). Germline-derived CDR1 and CDR2 are SEHNR and FQNEAQ (reference sequence). The V and J ends lost 5 bases and 6 bases respectively, with 20 bases between them. The CDR3 is made up of 16 amino acids. The CDR3: CASSLPVTGGRNEQFF. CDR3 sequence (DNA): TGTGCCAGCAGCCTCCCCGTAACGGGGGGCCGCAATGAGCAGTTCTTC.

The chain has TRBV19 and TRBJ1-3; TRBD1 matches at 8 bases. The ends lost 4 bases at V and 2 bases at J; junction bases unmatched: 7. Germline V CDR1 and CDR2: LNHDA, SQIVND (reference sequence). CDR3 length: 16 amino acids. The CDR3 reads CASSRQGNLPGNTIYF. CDR3 DNA: TGTGCCAGTAGTAGACAGGGGAATCTTCCTGGAAACACCATATATTTT. Supplemented by reference TRBV19 and TRBJ1-3, the full variable domain reads DGGITQSPKYLFRKEGQNVTLSCEQNLNHDAMYWYRQDPGQGLRLIYYSQIVNDFQKGDIAEGYSVSREKKESFPLTVTSAQKNPTAFYLCASSRQGNLPGNTIYFGEGSWLTVV.

The J gene is TRBJ2-1, the V gene TRBV19; 9 bases fit TRBD2. CDR1 is LNHDA and CDR2 is SQIVND in the germline V gene (reference sequence). The V segment lost 8 bases and the J segment 2 bases; nucleotides outside the gene matches: 4. The CDR3 covers 14 residues. The CDR3 is CASAAGGAYNEQFF. The CDR3 DNA sequence: TGTGCCAGTGCCGCGGGAGGGGCCTACAATGAGCAGTTCTTC.